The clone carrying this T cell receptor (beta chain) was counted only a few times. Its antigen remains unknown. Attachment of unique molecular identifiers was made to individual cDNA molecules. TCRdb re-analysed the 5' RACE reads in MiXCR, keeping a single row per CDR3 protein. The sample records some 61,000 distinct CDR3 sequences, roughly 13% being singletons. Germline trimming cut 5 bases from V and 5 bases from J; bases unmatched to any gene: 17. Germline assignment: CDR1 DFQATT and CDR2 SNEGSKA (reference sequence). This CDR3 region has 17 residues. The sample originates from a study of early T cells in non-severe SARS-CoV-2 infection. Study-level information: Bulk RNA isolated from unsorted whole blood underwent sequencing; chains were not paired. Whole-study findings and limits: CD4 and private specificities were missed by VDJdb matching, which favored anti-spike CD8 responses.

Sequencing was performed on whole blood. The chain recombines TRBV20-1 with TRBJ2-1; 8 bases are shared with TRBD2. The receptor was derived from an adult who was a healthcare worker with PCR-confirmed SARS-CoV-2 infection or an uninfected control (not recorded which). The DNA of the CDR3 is TGCAGTGCTCCACGTCCGTCGGGAGGGCCATTAGACAATGAGCAGTTCTTC. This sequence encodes CSAPRPSGGPLDNEQFF.